This T cell receptor beta chain was captured by sequencing in a study of cytomegalovirus exposure and HLA in healthy donors. General study results and limits: Associated with cytomegalovirus, according to the listing, were 150 to 200 TCR beta chains.

Sequencing was performed with immunoSEQ multiplex PCR; in TCRdb, only in-frame clones are kept and a portion is missing. The sample shows around 300,000 clones, 86% of them seen only once. In germline, CDR1 is GTSNPN, CDR2 SVGIG (reference sequence). Between the trimmed V and J ends, which lost 5 bases and 5 bases, there was a span of 13 bases. This CDR3 is 12 amino acids long. About this clone: Its antigen is not identified.

The genes are TRBV30 and TRBJ2-7, with unresolved D. Specimen: PBMCs. This TCR came from a woman aged 18 to 35 in good health and CMV-seronegative. The CDR3 region is CAWGDFENEQYF. The CDR3 nucleotides read TGTGCCTGGGGAGATTTCGAGAACGAGCAGTACTTC.